This T cell receptor (beta chain) was profiled in a study of metastatic and nonmetastatic thyroid tumors. At the level of the study: Malignant thyroid and benign thyroid patients provided blood and tumor or nodule tissue whose repertoires were compared. Broader study findings: The study reportedly found significantly higher TCR beta diversity in malignant thyroid tumors than benign nodules, in blood and tumor.

V shed 3 bases and J shed 8 bases, with 7 bases lying between them. The length of the CDR3 is 11 residues. Germline V lookup: CDR1 MNHNS, CDR2 SASEGT. Thyroid surgery had not been preceded by any treatment in any patient. This clone showed up just a few times. Its antigen remains unidentified. Per the authors' pipeline: The study's classifier, a distant-metastasis tool for papillary thyroid cancer, was built using CDR3 differences across clinicopathological groups. TCRdb re-called clones from the PCR reads using MiXCR. The V and J calls, along with clone size, are taken from TCRdb and not from the paper's own processing. The table shows approximately 25,000 clones, with around 16% occurring only once.

Sequencing input: blood. The rearrangement joins TRBV6-1 to TRBJ2-5; no clear D. The sequence was collected from a male donor with papillary thyroid cancer or a benign thyroid nodule (not recorded which). Some clones in this sample may be carry-over from other donors' samples. CDR3 in DNA: TGTGCCAGCAGTGATCAATATACCCAGTACTTC. Translated: CASSDQYTQYF.